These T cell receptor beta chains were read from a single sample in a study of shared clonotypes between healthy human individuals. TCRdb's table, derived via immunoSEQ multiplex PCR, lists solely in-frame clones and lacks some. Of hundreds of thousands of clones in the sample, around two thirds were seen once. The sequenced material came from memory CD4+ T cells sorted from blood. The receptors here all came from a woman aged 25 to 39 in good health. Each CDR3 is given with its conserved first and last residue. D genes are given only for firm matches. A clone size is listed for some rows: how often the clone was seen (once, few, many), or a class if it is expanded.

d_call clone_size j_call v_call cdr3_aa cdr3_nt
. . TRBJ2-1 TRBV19 CASSIGARSSYNEQFF TGTGCCAGTAGTATAGGGGCACGATCTTCCTACAATGAGCAGTTCTTC
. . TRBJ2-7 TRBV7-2 CASSPRSRSYEQYF TGTGCCAGCAGCCCGCGGTCCCGGTCCTACGAGCAGTACTTC
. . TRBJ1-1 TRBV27 CASSLGWVNTEAFF TGTGCCAGCAGTTTAGGTTGGGTGAACACTGAAGCTTTCTTT
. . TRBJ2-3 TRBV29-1 CSVGSSGAVTDTQYF TGCAGCGTAGGATCCTCCGGCGCGGTGACAGATACGCAGTATTTT
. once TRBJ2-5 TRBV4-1 CASSQVRTEETQYF TGCGCCAGCAGCCAAGTGCGGACAGAAGAGACCCAGTACTTC
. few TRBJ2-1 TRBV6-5 CASSHPLEGDEQFF TGTGCCAGCAGTCACCCTCTAGAGGGCGATGAGCAGTTCTTC
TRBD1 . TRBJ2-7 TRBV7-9 CASSAPGQGVHEQYF TGTGCCAGCAGCGCTCCGGGACAGGGTGTCCACGAGCAGTACTTC
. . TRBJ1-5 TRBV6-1 CASTDNRNQPQHF TGTGCCAGTACGGACAACCGCAATCAGCCCCAGCATTTT
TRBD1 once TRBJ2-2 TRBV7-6 CAITPGQEVTGELFF TGTGCCATTACACCGGGACAGGAGGTCACCGGGGAGCTGTTTTTT
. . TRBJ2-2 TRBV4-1 CASSQLVNTGELFF TGCGCCAGCAGCCAATTGGTTAACACCGGGGAGCTGTTTTTT
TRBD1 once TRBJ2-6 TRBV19 CASSRPGQGLGANVLTF TGTGCCAGTAGTAGACCGGGACAGGGGTTGGGGGCCAACGTCCTGACTTTC
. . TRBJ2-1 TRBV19 CASSAVGVVWNEQFF TGTGCCAGTAGTGCTGTTGGCGTGGTGTGGAATGAGCAGTTCTTC
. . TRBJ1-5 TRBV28 CASSLTLRQGGQPQHF TGTGCCAGCAGTTTAACCCTCAGGCAGGGCGGCCAGCCCCAGCATTTT
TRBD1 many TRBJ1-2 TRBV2 CASSGTGGSLSGYTF TGTGCCAGCAGTGGGACAGGGGGCTCTTTGAGTGGCTACACCTTC
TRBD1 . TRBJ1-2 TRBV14 CASSQAGTAGYGYTF TGTGCCAGCAGCCAAGCCGGGACAGCTGGCTATGGCTACACCTTC
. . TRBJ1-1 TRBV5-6 CASSPRPLMNTEAFF TGTGCCAGCAGTCCCCGCCCGCTAATGAACACTGAAGCTTTCTTT
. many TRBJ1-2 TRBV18 CASSPSGGDYGYTF TGTGCCAGCTCCCCATCCGGGGGAGATTATGGCTACACCTTC
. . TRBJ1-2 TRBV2 CASSRGYGYTF TGTGCCAGCAGTAGGGGTTATGGCTACACCTTC
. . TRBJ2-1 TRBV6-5 CASRWTQGGTEQFF TGTGCCAGCAGATGGACCCAAGGGGGGACGGAGCAGTTCTTC
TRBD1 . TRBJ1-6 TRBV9 CASSAQGQLNSPLHF TGTGCCAGCAGCGCCCAGGGACAGCTTAATTCACCCCTCCACTTT
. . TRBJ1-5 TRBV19 CASSPGTGSNQPQHF TGTGCCAGTAGCCCCGGGACGGGAAGCAATCAGCCCCAGCATTTT
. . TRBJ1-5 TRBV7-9 CASSFWRGDGNQPQHF TGTGCCAGCAGCTTCTGGAGGGGGGACGGCAATCAGCCCCAGCATTTT
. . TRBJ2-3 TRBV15 CATSAGSRATDTQYF TGTGCCACCAGCGCCGGGAGTCGGGCCACAGATACGCAGTATTTT
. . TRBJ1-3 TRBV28 CASSSFVGSGNTIYF TGTGCCAGCAGCAGTTTTGTAGGGTCTGGAAACACCATATATTTT
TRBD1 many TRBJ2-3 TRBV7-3 CASSLGGTGSTDTQYF TGTGCCAGCAGCTTAGGCGGGACAGGGAGCACAGATACGCAGTATTTT
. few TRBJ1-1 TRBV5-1 CASSLGIGGQGTEAFF TGCGCCAGCAGCTTGGGGATCGGGGGGCAAGGCACTGAAGCTTTCTTT
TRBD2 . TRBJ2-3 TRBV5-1 CASSLGSGRAVDTQYF TGCGCCAGCAGCTTGGGCAGCGGGAGGGCCGTGGATACGCAGTATTTT
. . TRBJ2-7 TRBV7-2 CASSLGKWLPGQYF TGTGCCAGCAGCTTAGGAAAATGGTTGCCGGGGCAGTACTTC
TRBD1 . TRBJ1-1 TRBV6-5 CASSPQGANTEAFF TGTGCCAGCAGTCCACAGGGGGCCAACACTGAAGCTTTCTTT
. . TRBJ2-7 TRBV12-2 CASRLGGGTSGALSYEQYF TGTGCAAGTCGCTTAGGAGGTGGGACTAGCGGGGCCTTATCCTACGAGCAGTACTTC
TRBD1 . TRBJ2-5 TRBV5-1 CASSFGTGGEETQYF TGCGCCAGCAGCTTTGGGACAGGGGGGGAAGAGACCCAGTACTTC
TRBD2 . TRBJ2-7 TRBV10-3 CAISGLAGIDEQYF TGTGCCATCAGCGGACTAGCGGGGATAGACGAGCAGTACTTC